The subject of this entry is one TCR beta chain. The CDR3 sequence is 13 residues long. Germline lookup yields CDR1 DFQATT and CDR2 SNEGSKA (reference sequence). The germline V and J ends were trimmed by 3 bases and 1 base, with 9 bases remaining between them. The sample belongs to a study of blood T cells in healthy people across ages. The use of a sample-barcoded 5' primer and a J-beta primer mix characterized a second PCR of roughly 6 to 12 cycles. One entry per CDR3 protein, called by TCRdb with MiXCR from the 5' RACE reads. The table has roughly 1,700,000 distinct CDR3 sequences, approximately 30% seen once.

Material: blood. The rearrangement links TRBV20-1 to TRBJ1-2; the D is unclear. This sequence originates from a woman in her thirties in good health. The CDR3 DNA follows: TGCAGTGCTAGGGCTTCCGGTAACTATGGCTACACCTTC. Protein: CSARASGNYGYTF.